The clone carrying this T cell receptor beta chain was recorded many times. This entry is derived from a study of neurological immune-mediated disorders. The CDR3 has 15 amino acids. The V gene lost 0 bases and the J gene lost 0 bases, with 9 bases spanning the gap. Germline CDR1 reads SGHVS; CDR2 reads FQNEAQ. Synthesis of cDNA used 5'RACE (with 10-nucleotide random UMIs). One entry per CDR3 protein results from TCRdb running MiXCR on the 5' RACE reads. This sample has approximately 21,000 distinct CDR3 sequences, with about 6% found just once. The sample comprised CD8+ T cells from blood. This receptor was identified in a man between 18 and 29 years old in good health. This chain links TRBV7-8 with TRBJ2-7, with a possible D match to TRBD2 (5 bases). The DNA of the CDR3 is TGTGCCAGCAGCTTAGCCTCGGGAAGCTCCTACGAGCAGTACTTC. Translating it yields CASSLASGSSYEQYF.